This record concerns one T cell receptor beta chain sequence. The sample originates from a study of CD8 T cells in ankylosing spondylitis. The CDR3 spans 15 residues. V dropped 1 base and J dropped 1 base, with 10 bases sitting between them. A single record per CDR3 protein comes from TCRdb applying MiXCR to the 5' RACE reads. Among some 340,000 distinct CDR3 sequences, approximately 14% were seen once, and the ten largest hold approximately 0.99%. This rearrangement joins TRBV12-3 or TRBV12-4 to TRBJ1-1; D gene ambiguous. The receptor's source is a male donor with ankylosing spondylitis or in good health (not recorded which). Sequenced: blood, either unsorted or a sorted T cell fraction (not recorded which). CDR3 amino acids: CASSLEAQANTEAFF. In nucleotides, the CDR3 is TGTGCCAGCAGTTTAGAGGCCCAAGCGAACACTGAAGCTTTCTTT.